This entry features one T cell receptor beta chain sequence. The CDR3 sequence is 15 residues long. Germline V CDR1 and CDR2: DFQATT, SNEGSKA (reference sequence). V shed 1 base, J shed 2 bases, and the junction held 5 bases outside the gene matches. Profiles of TCR beta VDJ and CDR3 were generated from a genomic DNA template. TCRdb recomputed calls from the reads with MiXCR, one row per CDR3 protein. The sample holds 95,000 to 150,000 distinct CDR3 sequences, about 40% seen once. These data are taken from a study of CD8+CD57+ T cells in acquired aplastic anemia. Only patients with CD8+CD57+ cell expansion on flow cytometry were chosen for sequencing.

The sequenced sample consisted of sorted CD4+, CD8+, or CD8+CD57+ T cells (not recorded which) from PBMCs. The V call is TRBV20-1, the J call TRBJ2-3, with 8 bases identical to TRBD2. The sequence came from a human donor with aplastic anemia. CDR3 sequence (DNA): TGCAGTGCTAGAGCGGGGGGGCGCAACACAGATACGCAGTATTTT. Its protein product is CSARAGGRNTDTQYF.